This T cell receptor (beta chain) was recovered during a study of radiation and T cells in renal cell carcinoma. Described treatment: treatment-naive control, cytoreductive nephrectomy. Control tumor donors were a few females and 10 to 12 males, median age approximately 60 years. Study findings and constraints: Irradiated tumors had higher TCR clonality than control tumors. Compared with controls, irradiated tumors had more, larger dominant CDR3 motifs.

The data were produced by immunoSEQ multiplex PCR, yet TCRdb's version contains in-frame clones alone and is incomplete. The sample has about 23,000 clones; more than 45% are singletons. About this clone itself: Its antigen is currently unknown.

V lost 3 bases and J lost 7, with 17 bases in between. Germline CDR1 and CDR2: SGDLS and YYNGEE. The CDR3 consists of 14 residues. The V and J genes are TRBV9 and TRBJ2-7, with D tentatively TRBD1 (6 bases). This sequence originates from a man in his forties with renal cell carcinoma. This sample comprised tumor tissue, obtained from a patient whose treatment was nephrectomy without radiotherapy. CDR3 amino acids: CASSDTGTSKEQYF. CDR3 in DNA: TGTGCCAGCAGCGATACAGGGACGTCGAAGGAGCAGTACTTC.